This entry features one TCR beta chain sequence. Its antigen remains unknown. The data were taken from a study of blood T cells in healthy people across ages. Study-wide findings and caveats: Greater diversity and more naive CD4+ cells were seen in long-lived donors than in aged donors.

The donors, all healthy, were Caucasians living in Russia, aged roughly 6 to 90. Per individual sample, total RNA of at least 5.5 micrograms was extracted. Then a second PCR, running about 7 to 11 cycles, was carried out with a sample-barcoded 5' primer and a J-beta primer mix. A tag from a template-switch adaptor with 12 random nucleotides marked each cDNA molecule. Via MiXCR, TCRdb re-called the 5' RACE reads, giving one row per CDR3 protein. The repertoire includes over 1.5 million distinct CDR3 sequences, 40% to 55% of them detected once, and more than 2% sits in the top ten. This CDR3 spans 14 amino acids. Germline loops: CDR1 LGHNA, CDR2 YNFKEQ. Trimming left V 8 bases short and J 5 bases short, with 18 bases between.

The sequencing input was blood. The TCR comes from a middle-aged woman in good health. The chain links TRBV4-2 to TRBJ1-2; D possibly corresponds to TRBD1 (6 bases). CDR3 bases: TGTGCCAGCGAATTGGACCGGGGGGCGTATGGCTACACCTTC. The encoded protein is CASELDRGAYGYTF.